One sample yielded the 14 T cell receptor beta chains listed below, sequenced in a study of blood T cells in healthy people across ages (dated by TCRdb to between 2014 and 2017). The protocol used for the library was 5' RACE. Sequencing relied on an Illumina HiSeq 2500. A second PCR of roughly 7 to 12 cycles was performed with a sample-barcoded 5' primer and a J-beta primer mix. Using fastp trimming at Q25 and MiXCR clonotype assembly, TCRdb reanalyzed the public sequencing data and kept in-frame beta chains. Every entry covers one CDR3 protein and lists the most common genes and DNA from its rows. Across this sample there are about 670,000 distinct CDR3 sequences, with about 50% seen only once. The ten largest clones represent about 13% of the sample. Source material: blood. These receptor sequences come from a woman aged 80 or over in good health.

The chain carries TRBV10-2 and TRBJ2-5; 9 bases map to TRBD1. The J call may be in error: the DNA end matches TRBJ2-4 better. Germline loops: CDR1 WSHSY, CDR2 SAAADI. CDR3 size: 15 residues. The CDR3 DNA reads TGCGCCAGCAGGGGGACAGGGTATAGCAAAAACATTCAGTACTTC. Translated, it gives CASRGTGYSKNIQYF.

This clonotype showed up just a few times. With a much larger clone just one base away, this may be a read error. This sequence joins TRBV6-5 and TRBJ1-2; TRBD1 matches 8 bases. This CDR3 is 13 amino acids long. Germline V gives CDR1 MNHEY, CDR2 SVGAGI. V dropped 6 bases and J dropped 6; count of bases not matched to a gene: 6. The CDR3 DNA reads as TGTGCCAGCAGCTGGACAGGGTTGGATGGCTACACCTTC. Encoded protein: CASSWTGLDGYTF.

Comments on this clonotype: A much larger clone differs by one base, so this may be a read error. CDR3 nucleotide sequence: TGTGCCAGCGGTAAACTAGGAGGGCCTCAGGATACGCAGTATTTT. Translated, it gives CASGKLGGPQDTQYF. The chain has TRBV12-3 or TRBV12-4 and TRBJ2-3, with D tentatively TRBD2 (6 bases). The CDR3 sequence is 15 residues long. Between the trimmed V and J ends, which lost 8 bases and 6 bases, there was a span of 21 bases.

This clonotype was detected ten times or more. This chain connects TRBV12-3 or TRBV12-4 to TRBJ2-1; possibly TRBD1 for D (6 bases). The germline V and J ends were trimmed by 2 bases and 7 bases, with 9 bases remaining between them. The CDR3 runs 13 residues. CDR3 region: CASSLLRGNEQFF. The CDR3 DNA reads TGTGCCAGCAGTTTACTCAGGGGAAATGAGCAGTTCTTC.

This chain joins TRBV3-1 and TRBJ2-7; TRBD2 matches 8 bases. V lost 4 bases to trimming and J lost 2 bases; unmatched junction nucleotides: 7. Germline assignment: CDR1 LGHDT and CDR2 YNNKEL (reference sequence). The CDR3 is made up of 15 amino acids. DNA of the CDR3: TGTGCCAGCAGCCCCAAAGCGGGGGTAACCTACGAGCAGTACTTC. Translation: CASSPKAGVTYEQYF.

This clonotype was counted a few times. The V call is TRBV24-1, the J call TRBJ2-1; D not resolved. Germline loops: CDR1 KGHDR, CDR2 SFDVKD. The length of the CDR3 is 14 residues. Trimming removed 3 bases at V and 3 bases at J, with 8 bases between. As DNA, the CDR3 is TGTGCCACCAGTGATGCTGGACGCTACAATGAGCAGTTCTTC. Translated: CATSDAGRYNEQFF.

The V and J genes are TRBV28 and TRBJ2-1, with a tentative D call TRBD2 (5 bases). The CDR3 has 13 amino acids. The germline V gene encodes CDR1 MDHEN and CDR2 SYDVKM. V shed 7 bases and J shed 9 bases, with 16 bases lying between them. The CDR3 DNA sequence: TGTGCCAGCACCTTAGTAGGGAGCACTGAGCAGTTCTTC. It yields the protein CASTLVGSTEQFF. The whole variable domain, filled in from reference TRBV28 and TRBJ2-1, reads DVKVTQSSRYLVKRTGEKVFLECVQDMDHENMFWYRQDPGLGLRLIYFSYDVKMKEKGDIPEGYSVSREKKERFSLILESASTNQTSMYLCASTLVGSTEQFFGPGTRLTVL.

The table lists this clonotype with a few counts. This chain uses TRBV3-1 with TRBJ2-7, with 13 nucleotides matching TRBD2. J lost 7 bases, V lost 4 bases, and 7 bases had no gene match. Germline values: CDR1 LGHDT, CDR2 YNNKEL (reference sequence). This CDR3 has 15 amino acids. CDR3: CASSRLAGGNYEQYF. As DNA, the CDR3 is TGTGCCAGCAGCCGACTAGCGGGAGGAAACTATGAGCAGTACTTC.

This clonotype came up once. A much larger clone is a single base away; this may be a read error. J is TRBJ2-1 and V is TRBV27; TRBD1 matches 11 bases. Per the germline V gene, CDR1 is MNHEY and CDR2 is SMNVEV (reference sequence). The CDR3 length is 16 residues. CDR3 loop: CASNLKGQGAVNEQFF. Written as DNA, the CDR3 is TGTGCCAGCAATTTAAAAGGACAGGGGGCCGTCAATGAGCAGTTCTTC.

This sequence joins TRBV10-3 and TRBJ2-5; 8 bases fit TRBD1. Trimming took 4 bases from V and 4 from J; bases not matched to a gene: 5. The length of the CDR3 is 14 residues. Germline values: CDR1 ENHRY, CDR2 SYGVKD. The CDR3, as DNA: TGTGCCATCAGTGGGACAGGGAGTGGAGAGACCCAGTACTTC. This sequence encodes CAISGTGSGETQYF.

This clonotype was recorded at least ten times. The chain employs TRBV5-1 and TRBJ2-1; 11 nucleotides agree with TRBD2. With 3 bases clipped from V and 5 bases from J, the junction kept 7 bases outside the gene matches. The CDR3 consists of 16 residues. CDR1 is SGHRS and CDR2 is YFSETQ in the germline V gene. DNA of the CDR3: TGCGCCAGCAGCTATCTAGCGGGAGGCAGGAACAATGAGCAGTTCTTC. It yields the protein CASSYLAGGRNNEQFF.

The CDR3 region is CASSQDPVDEQFF. In DNA, the CDR3 is TGTGCCAGCAGCCAAGATCCCGTTGATGAGCAGTTCTTC. The chain has TRBV3-1 and TRBJ2-1; D remains ambiguous. The CDR3 consists of 13 residues. The germline V gene encodes CDR1 LGHDT and CDR2 YNNKEL (reference sequence). Trimming cost V 0 bases and J 8 bases, with 8 bases left between them.

This clonotype has ten or more counts. The junction departs from germline at one end; a sequencing error may be responsible. The chain recombines TRBV6-6 with TRBJ2-3; tentatively, D is TRBD1 or TRBD2 (5 bases each). The CDR3 has 13 amino acids. The germline CDR1 and CDR2 sequences are MNHNY and SVGAGI (reference sequence). CDR3 nucleotide sequence: TGTGCCAGCGTAGCCCGGGGCACAGGTACGCAGTATTTT. Its translation is CASVARGTGTQYF.

The chain couples TRBV9 to TRBJ2-1; the match to TRBD2 covers 11 bases. The V and J ends lost 5 bases and 11 bases, in that order; junction bases with no gene match: 3. The CDR3 totals 12 residues. The germline V gene has CDR1 SGDLS and CDR2 YYNGEE. The CDR3 loop is CASSRLAGKQFF. CDR3 sequence (DNA): TGTGCCAGCAGTCGACTAGCGGGGAAGCAGTTCTTC.